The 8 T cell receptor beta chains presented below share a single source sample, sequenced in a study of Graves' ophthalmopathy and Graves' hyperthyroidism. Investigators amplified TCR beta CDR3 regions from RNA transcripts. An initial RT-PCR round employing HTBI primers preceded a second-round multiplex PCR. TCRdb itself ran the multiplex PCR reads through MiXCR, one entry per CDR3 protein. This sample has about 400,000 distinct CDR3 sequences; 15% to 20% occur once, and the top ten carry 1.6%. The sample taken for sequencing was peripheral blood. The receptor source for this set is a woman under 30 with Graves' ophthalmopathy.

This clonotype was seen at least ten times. Here the CDR3 DNA reads TGTGCCAGCAGTTACTCCACGACGGGTGGCTACACCTTC. Translating gives CASSYSTTGGYTF. V and J are TRBV6-2 or TRBV6-3 and TRBJ1-2; D not resolved. The CDR3 loop spans 13 amino acids. Trimming cost V 0 bases and J 7 bases, with 9 bases left between them. The V gene's germline CDR1 is MNHEY and CDR2 SVGEGT.

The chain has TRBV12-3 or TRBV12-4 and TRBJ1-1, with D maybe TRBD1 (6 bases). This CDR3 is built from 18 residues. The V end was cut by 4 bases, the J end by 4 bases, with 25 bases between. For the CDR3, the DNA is TGTGCCAGCAGTTCCCCGGCTGGGGGGCTATCGATGGTCACTGAAGCTTTCTTT. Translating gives CASSSPAGGLSMVTEAFF.

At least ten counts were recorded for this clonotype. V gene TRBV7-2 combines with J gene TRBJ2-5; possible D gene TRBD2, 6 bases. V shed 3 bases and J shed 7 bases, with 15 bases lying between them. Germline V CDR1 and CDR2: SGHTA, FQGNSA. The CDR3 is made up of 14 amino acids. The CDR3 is CASSLEAGGRTQYF. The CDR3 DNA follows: TGTGCCAGCAGCTTGGAGGCAGGAGGGAGGACCCAGTACTTC. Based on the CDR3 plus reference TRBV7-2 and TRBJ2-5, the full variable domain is GAGVSQSPSNKVTEKGKDVELRCDPISGHTALYWYRQSLGQGLEFLIYFQGNSAPDKSGLPSDRFSAERTGGSVSTLTIQRTQQEDSAVYLCASSLEAGGRTQYFGPGTRLLVL.

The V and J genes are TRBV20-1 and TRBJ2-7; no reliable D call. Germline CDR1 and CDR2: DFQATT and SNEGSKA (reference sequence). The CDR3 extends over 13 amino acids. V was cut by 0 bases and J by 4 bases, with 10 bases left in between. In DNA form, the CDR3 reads TGCAGTGCTAGAGACCCCGGCGGATACGAGCAGTACTTC. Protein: CSARDPGGYEQYF.

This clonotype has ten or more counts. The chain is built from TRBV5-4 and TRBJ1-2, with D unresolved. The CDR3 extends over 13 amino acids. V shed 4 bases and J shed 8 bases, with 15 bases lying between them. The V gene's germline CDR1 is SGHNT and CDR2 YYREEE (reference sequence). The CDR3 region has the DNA TGTGCCAGCAGCCCACCTATTAGAGAGGGCTACACCTTC. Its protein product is CASSPPIREGYTF.

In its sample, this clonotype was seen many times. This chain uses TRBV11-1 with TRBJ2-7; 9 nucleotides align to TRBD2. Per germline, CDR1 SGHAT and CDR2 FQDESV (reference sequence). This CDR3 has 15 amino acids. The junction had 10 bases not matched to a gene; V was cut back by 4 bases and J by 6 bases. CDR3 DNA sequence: TGTGCCAGCAGCTGGGAGACTAGCGGAGGAGGCGAGCAGTACTTC. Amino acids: CASSWETSGGGEQYF.

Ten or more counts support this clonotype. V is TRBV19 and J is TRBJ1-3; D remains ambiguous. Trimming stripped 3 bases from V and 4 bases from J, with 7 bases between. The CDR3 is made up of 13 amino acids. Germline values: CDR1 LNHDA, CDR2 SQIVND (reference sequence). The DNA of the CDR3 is TGTGCCAGTAGTATTGGGGAAGGAAACACCATATATTTT. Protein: CASSIGEGNTIYF.

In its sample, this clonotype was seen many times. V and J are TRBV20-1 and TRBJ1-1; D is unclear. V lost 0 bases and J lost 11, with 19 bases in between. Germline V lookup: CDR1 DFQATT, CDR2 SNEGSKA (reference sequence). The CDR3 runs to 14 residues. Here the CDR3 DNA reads TGCAGTGCTAGAGATCTTACTAATGGCGGCGTCGCTTTCTTT. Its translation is CSARDLTNGGVAFF.